A single sample gave rise to the 32 T cell receptor beta chains below, sequenced in a study of T cells after posttransplantation cyclophosphamide (dated by TCRdb to about 2016). The library was prepared using the immunoSEQ multiplex PCR assay. TCRdb's version of the immuneACCESS table is confined to in-frame rearrangements and falls short of the full clone set. An unresolved V gene accounts for under half of the shortfall where checked; the remainder is of unknown origin. This sample comprises tens of thousands of clones, roughly 91% of them detected only once. Of the sample, less than 2.5% falls within the top ten clones. Interpreted using the paper, the treatment or condition label stands for: high-dose cyclophosphamide on days +3 and +4 as single-agent GVHD prophylaxis. Patients in the PTCy group got busulfan and fludarabine conditioning, a marrow graft from a related or unrelated donor, and cyclophosphamide on days +3 and +4.

Here the sequenced sample was PBMCs, taken about 60 days after allogeneic stem cell transplant with posttransplant cyclophosphamide. Receptors originate from a male patient between 55 and 70 years old who received an allogeneic stem cell transplant from a related donor and was CMV-positive. A transplant means some T cells may be of graft donor rather than patient origin.

The rearrangement uses TRBV19 and TRBJ1-1; D unresolved. CDR3 size: 13 residues. V was pared by 5 bases and J by 0 bases, with 7 bases between. The germline CDR1 and CDR2 sequences are LNHDA and SQIVND (reference sequence). The CDR3 bases are TGTGCCAGTAGTCCCGGGATGAACACTGAAGCTTTCTTT. Protein sequence: CASSPGMNTEAFF.

The V and J genes are TRBV12-5 and TRBJ1-3; D not certain. The CDR3 length is 13 residues. V gave up 7 bases and J gave up 0 bases, with 7 bases separating them. CDR1 is LGHNT, CDR2 FRNRAP, per germline. CDR3 sequence: CASARGSGNTIYF. CDR3 nucleotide sequence: TGTGCTAGTGCAAGAGGCTCTGGAAACACCATATATTTT.

V usage is TRBV9 and J usage is TRBJ1-1, with 7 bases identical to TRBD1. Germline CDR1 is SGDLS and CDR2 is YYNGEE. V lost 3 bases and J lost 5; bases outside the gene matches: 16. The CDR3 loop spans 17 amino acids. CDR3 amino acids: CASSAEGATVWGTEAFF. The CDR3 DNA reads TGTGCCAGCAGCGCGGAGGGGGCCACGGTGTGGGGGACTGAAGCTTTCTTT.

This chain uses TRBV11-2 with TRBJ2-3; D is possibly TRBD1 (6 bases). Germline V CDR1 and CDR2: SGHAT, FQNNGV. V gave up 5 bases and J gave up 1 base, with 13 bases separating them. This CDR3 comprises 15 residues. CDR3 in DNA: TGTGCCAGCAGCCAAGTGACAGGCGGCACAGATACGCAGTATTTT. Its protein product is CASSQVTGGTDTQYF.

J is TRBJ2-1 and V is TRBV4-1; 10 bases match TRBD2. This CDR3 is built from 15 residues. Germline CDR1 reads MGHRA; CDR2 reads YSYEKL. Unmatched junction bases numbered 7, after V lost 2 bases and J lost 9 bases. The CDR3 spells CASSQKAGGPTEQFF. In DNA form, the CDR3 reads TGCGCCAGCAGCCAAAAAGCGGGGGGGCCGACTGAGCAGTTCTTC.

This clone was seen once. The junction departs from the called germline gene at one end, perhaps through a read error. The chain is built from TRBV6-1 and TRBJ2-2; 9 bases are a match to TRBD1. The CDR3 spans 18 residues. Germline-derived CDR1 and CDR2 are MNHNS and SASEGT. CDR3 residues: CAGSESKGGQGFAGELFF. CDR3 nucleotide sequence: TGTGCCGGCAGTGAATCAAAGGGGGGACAGGGCTTCGCCGGGGAGCTGTTTTTT.

The chain employs TRBV5-8 and TRBJ2-2; 14 nucleotides agree with TRBD2. This CDR3 is built from 18 residues. J gave up 1 base and V 3 bases, and 5 bases lay outside the gene matches. Germline-derived CDR1 and CDR2 are SGHTS and YDEGEE. This CDR3 reads CASSSRTSGGKNTGELFF. CDR3 sequence (DNA): TGTGCCAGCAGCTCCCGGACTAGCGGGGGGAAGAACACCGGGGAGCTGTTTTTT.

This sequence joins TRBV2 and TRBJ1-5, with D possibly matching TRBD1 (6 bases). The CDR3 is 16 amino acids. Germline values: CDR1 SNHLY, CDR2 FYNNEI. Trimming took off 4 bases at V and 3 bases at J, with 16 bases between the two ends. Here the CDR3 reads CASSGRGAVSNQPQHF. The CDR3 bases are TGTGCCAGCAGTGGTCGGGGGGCGGTTTCCAATCAGCCCCAGCATTTT.

This chain uses TRBV7-9 with TRBJ1-2; D gene uncertain. The germline gives CDR1 SEHNR, CDR2 FQNEAQ (reference sequence). V dropped 4 bases and J dropped 3 bases, with 15 bases sitting between them. There are 15 residues in the CDR3. The CDR3 spells CASSSTRGLDYGYTF. The CDR3 nucleotides read TGTGCCAGCAGCTCCACCCGAGGGCTCGACTATGGCTACACCTTC.

The chain links TRBV7-9 to TRBJ2-5, with 7 nucleotides matching TRBD2. The CDR3 is made up of 15 amino acids. The ends lost 5 bases at V and 1 base at J; junction bases unmatched: 7. The germline CDR1 and CDR2 sequences are SEHNR and FQNEAQ (reference sequence). The CDR3 region is CASSLPGLLQETQYF. Here the CDR3 DNA reads TGTGCCAGCAGCCTCCCGGGACTACTCCAAGAGACCCAGTACTTC.

This chain uses TRBV27 with TRBJ1-4; TRBD1 matches at 7 bases. The length of the CDR3 is 16 residues. Trimming removed 8 bases from V and 7 bases from J; junction bases left unmatched: 16. Germline lookup yields CDR1 MNHEY and CDR2 SMNVEV (reference sequence). CDR3 residues: CASSMIGDSRGEKLFF. CDR3 sequence (DNA): TGTGCCAGCTCTATGATCGGGGACAGTAGGGGTGAAAAACTGTTTTTT. The complete variable domain, with remaining parts taken from reference TRBV27 and TRBJ1-4, reads EAQVTQNPRYLITVTGKKLTVTCSQNMNHEYMSWYRQDPGLGLRQIYYSMNVEVTDKGDVPEGYKVSRKEKRNFPLILESPSPNQTSLYFCASSMIGDSRGEKLFFGSGTQLSVL.

The rearrangement uses TRBV7-8 and TRBJ1-2, with 10 positions matching TRBD1. V lost 3 bases and J lost 3; bases outside the gene matches: 7. The germline V gene has CDR1 SGHVS and CDR2 FQNEAQ. The CDR3 runs 16 residues. CDR3 in DNA: TGTGCCAGCAGCTTCGTGACAGGGGGCTCGTACTATGGCTACACCTTC. Translating gives CASSFVTGGSYYGYTF.

The chain links TRBV6-6 to TRBJ1-4, with no clear D. Germline lookup yields CDR1 MNHNY and CDR2 SVGAGI (reference sequence). The CDR3 length is 15 residues. The V end lost 2 bases, the J end lost 7 bases, and 14 bases lay between the germline ends. Here the CDR3 DNA reads TGTGCCAGCAGTTACGGCGGGCCCGGAGGTGAAAAACTGTTTTTT. Translation: CASSYGGPGGEKLFF.

This chain links TRBV6-5 with TRBJ2-2, with D possibly matching TRBD1 (5 bases). CDR1 and CDR2 from the germline V gene are MNHEY and SVGAGI. The CDR3 consists of 14 residues. The germline V and J ends were trimmed by 6 bases and 1 base, with 9 bases remaining between them. DNA for the CDR3: TGTGCCAGCAGCGCCGGACAGAACACCGGGGAGCTGTTTTTT. Translating gives CASSAGQNTGELFF.

Remarks on this clone: Other DNA sequences from this sample encode an identical CDR3 as well. J is TRBJ1-1 and V is TRBV7-8; 9 positions agree with TRBD1. Looked up from germline, CDR1 is SGHVS and CDR2 is FQNEAQ. V lost 3 bases, J lost 4 bases, and 3 bases stayed unmatched. This CDR3 contains 14 residues. CDR3 protein: CASSLTTGGTEAFF. CDR3 bases: TGTGCCAGCAGCTTGACGACAGGGGGCACTGAAGCTTTCTTT.

There are a few counts of this clone. J is TRBJ1-4 and V is TRBV6-5; no clear D. V shed 4 bases and J shed 0 bases, with 9 bases lying between them. From germline, CDR1 is MNHEY and CDR2 SVGAGI. The CDR3 runs 15 residues. CDR3 amino acids: CASSLKGATNEKLFF. The CDR3 nucleotides are TGTGCCAGCAGTTTAAAGGGAGCAACTAATGAAAAACTGTTTTTT.

V is TRBV6-5 and J is TRBJ2-7; TRBD1 is a possible D gene (6 bases). The V gene's germline CDR1 is MNHEY and CDR2 SVGAGI. The CDR3 is 15 residues long. V was clipped by 6 bases and J by 0 bases, with 15 bases between them. CDR3 in DNA: TGTGCCAGCAGATATTTCACAGGGCCCTCCTACGAGCAGTACTTC. Its protein is CASRYFTGPSYEQYF.

V usage is TRBV7-2 and J usage is TRBJ2-1; possible D gene TRBD1, 5 bases. V lost 5 bases and J lost 0, with 11 bases in between. In germline, CDR1 is SGHTA, CDR2 FQGNSA. The CDR3 length is 15 residues. This CDR3 is CASSLRASSYNEQFF. In DNA, the CDR3 is TGTGCCAGCAGCCTCAGGGCCAGCTCCTACAATGAGCAGTTCTTC.

The V and J genes are TRBV5-1 and TRBJ1-1, with 7 positions matching TRBD1. The CDR3 covers 15 residues. Germline V gene sequence: CDR1 SGHRS, CDR2 YFSETQ. Losses at the gene ends were 4 bases for V and 4 bases for J; bases not matched to a gene: 10. This chain's CDR3 is CASSISTGKLTEAFF. CDR3 DNA sequence: TGCGCCAGCAGCATATCGACAGGGAAACTCACTGAAGCTTTCTTT. Using reference TRBV5-1 and TRBJ1-1 for the parts outside the CDR3, the full variable domain is KAGVTQTPRYLIKTRGQQVTLSCSPISGHRSVSWYQQTPGQGLQFLFEYFSETQRNKGNFPGRFSGRQFSNSRSEMNVSTLELGDSALYLCASSISTGKLTEAFFGQGTRLTVV.

The rearrangement links TRBV5-6 to TRBJ1-4; D is uncertain. CDR3 length: 13 residues. The V end was cut by 0 bases, the J end by 8 bases, with 8 bases between. The germline gives CDR1 SGHDT, CDR2 YYEEEE. The CDR3 sequence is CASSLDRHEKLFF. The DNA for the CDR3 is TGTGCCAGCAGCTTGGACCGACACGAAAAACTGTTTTTT.

About this clone itself: At one end, the junction sequence differs from germline, possibly due to a read error. This specimen includes other DNA sequences encoding the same CDR3. The J gene is TRBJ1-2, the V gene TRBV2; perhaps TRBD1 as D (6 bases). The CDR3 totals 14 residues. Germline V gene data show CDR1 as SNHLY and CDR2 as FYNNEI. As DNA, the CDR3 is TGTGCTAGCAGCGCTACAGGGTTTAACTATGGCTACACCTTC. This gives the protein CASSATGFNYGYTF.

The V and J genes are TRBV4-2 and TRBJ2-2, with 9 positions matching TRBD1. The CDR3 consists of 15 residues. Germline V CDR1 and CDR2: LGHNA, YNFKEQ. The junction had 4 bases not matched to a gene; V was cut back by 4 bases and J by 4 bases. The CDR3 DNA reads TGTGCCAGCAGCCCGGAGGACAGGGGCACCGGGGAGCTGTTTTTT. Translation gives CASSPEDRGTGELFF.

The chain couples TRBV5-1 to TRBJ1-4, with no clear D. Germline V gene lookup returns CDR1 SGHRS and CDR2 YFSETQ. V was cut by 0 bases and J by 7 bases, with 10 bases left in between. This CDR3 region has 14 residues. The CDR3 sequence: CASSLAVRGEKLFF. CDR3 nucleotide sequence: TGCGCCAGCAGCTTGGCAGTTAGAGGTGAAAAACTGTTTTTT.

This clone was counted a single time. This chain connects TRBV6-5 to TRBJ2-3; D possibly corresponds to TRBD2 (5 bases). The CDR3 length is 15 residues. Germline values: CDR1 MNHEY, CDR2 SVGAGI. V lost 0 bases, J lost 3 bases, and 10 bases lay in between. CDR3 amino acids: CASSYSSVGTDTQYF. As DNA, the CDR3 is TGTGCCAGCAGTTACTCTAGCGTAGGAACAGATACGCAGTATTTT.

This clone was counted between two and nine times. The J gene is TRBJ2-5, the V gene TRBV18; D remains unclear. The V and J ends lost 2 bases and 5 bases respectively, with 6 bases between them. The CDR3 loop spans 12 amino acids. Germline-derived CDR1 and CDR2 are KGHSH and LQKENI. This CDR3 reads CASSPLAETQYF. The DNA of the CDR3 is TGTGCCAGCTCACCATTGGCTGAGACCCAGTACTTC.

This clone was seen more than once but under ten times. V usage is TRBV6-1 and J usage is TRBJ2-2; 7 bases fit TRBD1. Germline lookup yields CDR1 MNHNS and CDR2 SASEGT. J lost 5 bases, V lost 0 bases, and 0 bases had no gene match. The CDR3 contains 14 residues. The CDR3 nucleotides read TGTGCCAGCAGTGAAGCGACAGGGACCGGGGAGCTGTTTTTT. The encoded protein is CASSEATGTGELFF.

V usage is TRBV11-2 and J usage is TRBJ1-2; TRBD1 agrees at 7 bases. With 5 bases clipped from V and 3 bases from J, the junction kept 12 bases outside the gene matches. CDR3 length equals 16 residues. CDR1 is SGHAT and CDR2 is FQNNGV in the germline V gene. The CDR3 loop reads CASSPWTGDEDYGYTF. DNA for the CDR3: TGTGCCAGCAGCCCCTGGACAGGCGACGAAGACTATGGCTACACCTTC.

This rearrangement joins TRBV5-1 to TRBJ2-5; no firm D call. V shed 4 bases and J shed 5 bases, with 15 bases lying between them. This CDR3 has 14 residues. The V gene's germline CDR1 is SGHRS and CDR2 YFSETQ. The CDR3 DNA reads as TGCGCCAGCAGCACCGGAGCTCTTGAGGAGACCCAGTACTTC. Protein product: CASSTGALEETQYF.

The V and J genes are TRBV29-1 and TRBJ2-3; 7 positions agree with TRBD2. Germline V gene sequence: CDR1 SQVTM, CDR2 ANQGSEA. With 3 bases clipped from V and 2 bases from J, the junction kept 14 bases outside the gene matches. CDR3 length: 17 residues. The DNA for the CDR3 is TGCAGCGTTGACCGCGGGGGAGCCTCCACTTCCACAGATACGCAGTATTTT. Translated: CSVDRGGASTSTDTQYF.

The V and J genes are TRBV27 and TRBJ1-5; TRBD1 is a possible D gene (5 bases). The CDR3 has 15 amino acids. Germline V lookup: CDR1 MNHEY, CDR2 SMNVEV (reference sequence). V was pared by 8 bases and J by 5 bases, with 19 bases between. The CDR3 DNA reads as TGTGCCAGCCGAGACCAGGGCCTTTGGGATCAGCCCCAGCATTTT. It is translated as CASRDQGLWDQPQHF.

The gene calls are TRBV10-1 and TRBJ2-5; D might be TRBD2 (5 bases). The CDR3 extends over 17 amino acids. Germline V gives CDR1 WNHNN, CDR2 SYGVQD (reference sequence). V lost 8 bases and J lost 7, with 29 bases in between. Here the CDR3 DNA reads TGCGCCAGCCCCACAGAGGCGGCGGGTGGCGGGTGTGGGACCCAGTACTTC. Translated: CASPTEAAGGGCGTQYF.

This clone came up once. The rearrangement uses TRBV27 and TRBJ1-6; possibly TRBD1 for D (5 bases). The V gene's germline CDR1 is MNHEY and CDR2 SMNVEV (reference sequence). The CDR3 runs to 13 residues. V lost 4 bases and J lost 7, with 8 bases in between. CDR3 amino acids: CASSSRQNSPLHF. The CDR3, as DNA: TGTGCCAGCAGTTCCCGACAGAATTCACCCCTCCACTTT.